The 2 T cell receptor beta chains below all came from one sample that was sequenced in a study of OX40 agonist ivuxolimab in advanced cancers. Here immunoSEQ multiplex PCR was the method, and the copy in TCRdb shows in-frame clones only, minus some. The sample holds about 90,000 clones, more than 75% seen once. Sequencing was performed on CD4+ or CD8+ T cells sorted from blood, taken in a trial of the OX40 agonist ivuxolimab. The receptors here all came from an adult with an advanced solid tumor such as melanoma, head and neck, liver or kidney cancer.

This clone was detected once. The chain links TRBV18 to TRBJ1-5; no clear D gene. The CDR3 is 14 residues long. From germline, CDR1 is KGHSH and CDR2 LQKENI. Trimming shortened V by 6 bases and J by 5 bases, and 14 bases separated the two germline ends. This chain's CDR3 is CASSRGVTDQPQHF. In nucleotides, the CDR3 is TGTGCCAGCTCCCGGGGTGTCACCGATCAGCCCCAGCATTTT.

This clone was recorded only once. This sequence joins TRBV7-9 and TRBJ1-4, with D tentatively TRBD1 (5 bases). The CDR3 length is 14 residues. Germline assignment: CDR1 SEHNR and CDR2 FQNEAQ (reference sequence). V lost 1 base, J lost 4 bases, and 7 bases lay in between. The CDR3 region is CASSLGRDNEKLFF. CDR3 sequence (DNA): TGTGCCAGCAGCTTAGGCAGGGATAATGAAAAACTGTTTTTT.